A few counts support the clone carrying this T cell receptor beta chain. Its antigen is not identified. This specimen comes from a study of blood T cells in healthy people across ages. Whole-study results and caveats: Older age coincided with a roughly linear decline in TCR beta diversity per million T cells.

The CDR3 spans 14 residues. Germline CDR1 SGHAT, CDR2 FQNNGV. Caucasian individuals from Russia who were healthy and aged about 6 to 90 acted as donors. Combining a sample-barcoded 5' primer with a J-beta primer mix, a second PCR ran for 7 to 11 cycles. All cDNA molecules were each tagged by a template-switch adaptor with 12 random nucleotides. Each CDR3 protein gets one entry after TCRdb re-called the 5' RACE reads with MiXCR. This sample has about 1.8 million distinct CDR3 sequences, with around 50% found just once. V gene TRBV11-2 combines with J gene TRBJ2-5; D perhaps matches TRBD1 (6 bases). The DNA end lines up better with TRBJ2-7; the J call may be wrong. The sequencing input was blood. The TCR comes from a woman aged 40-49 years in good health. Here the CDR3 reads CASRLRDTFYEQYF. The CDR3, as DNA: TGTGCCAGCAGGCTCCGGGACACCTTCTACGAGCAGTACTTC.